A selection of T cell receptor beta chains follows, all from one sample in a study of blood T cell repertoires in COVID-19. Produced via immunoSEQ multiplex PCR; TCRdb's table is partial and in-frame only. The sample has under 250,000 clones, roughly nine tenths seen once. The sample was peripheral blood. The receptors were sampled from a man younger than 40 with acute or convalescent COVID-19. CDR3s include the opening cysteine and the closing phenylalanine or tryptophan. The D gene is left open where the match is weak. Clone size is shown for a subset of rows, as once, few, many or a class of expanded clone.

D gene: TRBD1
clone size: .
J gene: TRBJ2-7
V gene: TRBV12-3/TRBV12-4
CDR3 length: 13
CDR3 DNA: TGTGCCAGCAGCCCGGACAGGGCTTACGAGCAGTACTTC
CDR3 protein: CASSPDRAYEQYF

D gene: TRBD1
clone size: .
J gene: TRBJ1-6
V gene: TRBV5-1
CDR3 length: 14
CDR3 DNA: TGCGCCAGCAGCCAAGGACAGGGAAATTCACCCCTCCACTTT
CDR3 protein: CASSQGQGNSPLHF

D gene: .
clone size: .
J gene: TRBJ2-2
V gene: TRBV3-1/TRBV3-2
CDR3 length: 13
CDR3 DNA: TGTGCCAGCAGCCTCAAGAACACCGGGGAGCTGTTTTTT
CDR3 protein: CASSLKNTGELFF

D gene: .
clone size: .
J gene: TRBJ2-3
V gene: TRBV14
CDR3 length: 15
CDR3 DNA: TGTGCCAGCAGCCAAGATCTGGGGGGAACCGATACGCAGTATTTT
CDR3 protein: CASSQDLGGTDTQYF

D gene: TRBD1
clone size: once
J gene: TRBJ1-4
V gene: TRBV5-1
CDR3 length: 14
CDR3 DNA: TGCGCCAGCAGCTTAGCAGGGGGGAATGAAAAACTGTTTTTT
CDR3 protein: CASSLAGGNEKLFF

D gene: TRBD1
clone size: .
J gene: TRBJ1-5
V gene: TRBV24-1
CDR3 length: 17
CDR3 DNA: TGTGCCACCAGTGAAACTGACAGGGGTTTTGACAATCAGCCCCAGCATTTT
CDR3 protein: CATSETDRGFDNQPQHF

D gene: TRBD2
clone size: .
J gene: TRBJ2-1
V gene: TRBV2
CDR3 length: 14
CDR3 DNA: TGTGCCAGCAGGACTAGCGGGAGACGGGATGAGCAGTTCTTC
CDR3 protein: CASRTSGRRDEQFF

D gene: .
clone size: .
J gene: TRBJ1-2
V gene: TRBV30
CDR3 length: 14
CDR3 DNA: TGTGCCTGGACCGTAGGAGGGAGGAGCTATGGCTACACCTTC
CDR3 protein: CAWTVGGRSYGYTF

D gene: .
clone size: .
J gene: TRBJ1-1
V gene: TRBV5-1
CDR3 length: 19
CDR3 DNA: TGCGCCAGCAGCTTGGAAGGTTTGGACTCAACTTATGGAGCCACTGAAGCTTTCTTT
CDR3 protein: CASSLEGLDSTYGATEAFF

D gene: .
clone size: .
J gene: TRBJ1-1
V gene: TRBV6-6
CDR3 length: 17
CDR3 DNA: TGTGCCAGCAGTCCTGGGCGGCGTGGGGCGTGGAACACTGAAGCTTTCTTT
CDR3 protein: CASSPGRRGAWNTEAFF

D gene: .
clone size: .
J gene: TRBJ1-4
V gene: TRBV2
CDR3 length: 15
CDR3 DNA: TGTGCCAGCCAATTAGACAGGCGGACTAATGAAAAACTGTTTTTT
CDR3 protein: CASQLDRRTNEKLFF

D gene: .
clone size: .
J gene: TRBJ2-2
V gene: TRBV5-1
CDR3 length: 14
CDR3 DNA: TGCGCCAGCAGCTTACCGCGTCCCCCCGGGGAGCTGTTTTTT
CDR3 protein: CASSLPRPPGELFF

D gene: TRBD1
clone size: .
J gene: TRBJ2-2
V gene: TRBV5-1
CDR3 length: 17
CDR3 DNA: TGCGCCAGCAGCCCCGGGACAGGAGGGGTCGGGACCGGGGAGCTGTTTTTT
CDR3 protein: CASSPGTGGVGTGELFF

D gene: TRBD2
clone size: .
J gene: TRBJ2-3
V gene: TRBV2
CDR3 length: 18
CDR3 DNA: TGTGCCAGCGGTGGAGATATACTAGCGGGAGGGTTGGCAGATACGCAGTATTTT
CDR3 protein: CASGGDILAGGLADTQYF

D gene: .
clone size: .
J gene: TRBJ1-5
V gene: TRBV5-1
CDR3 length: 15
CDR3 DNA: TGCGCCAGCAGCTTGGGACCGGAGTTTTATCAGCCCCAGCATTTT
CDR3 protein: CASSLGPEFYQPQHF

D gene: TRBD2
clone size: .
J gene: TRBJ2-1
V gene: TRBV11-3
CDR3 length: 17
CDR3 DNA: TGTGCCAGCAGCTTAGGTATTAGCGGGAGTAGGTACAATGAGCAGTTCTTC
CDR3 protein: CASSLGISGSRYNEQFF